This T cell receptor (beta chain) is drawn from a study of shared clonotypes between healthy human individuals. Method: immunoSEQ multiplex PCR; TCRdb's copy keeps in-frame clones and lacks some. The sample shows about 2.2 million clones, roughly 91% of them seen only once. Study-wide results and limits: The sole specimen, blood, was sampled, and tissue repertoires likely differ.

As defined, naive CD8 cells were CD45RO-negative and positively selected for CCR7, with terminally differentiated effector memory CD45RA+ cells excluded. Comments on this clone: Its antigen is currently unknown. This specimen includes other DNA sequences encoding the same CDR3.

The CDR3 extends over 14 amino acids. The V segment lost 5 bases and the J segment 5 bases; nucleotides outside the gene matches: 4. Per the germline V gene, CDR1 is MNHEY and CDR2 is SMNVEV (reference sequence). The chain is built from TRBV27 and TRBJ2-1, with TRBD2 matching over 9 bases. Sequencing used naive CD8+ T cells from PBMCs. This receptor was identified in a man aged 18 to 35 in good health. Some clones in this sample may be carry-over from other donors' samples. The DNA of the CDR3 is TGTGCCAGCAGTCTGCGGGAGGGCAACAATGAGCAGTTCTTC. Protein product: CASSLREGNNEQFF.